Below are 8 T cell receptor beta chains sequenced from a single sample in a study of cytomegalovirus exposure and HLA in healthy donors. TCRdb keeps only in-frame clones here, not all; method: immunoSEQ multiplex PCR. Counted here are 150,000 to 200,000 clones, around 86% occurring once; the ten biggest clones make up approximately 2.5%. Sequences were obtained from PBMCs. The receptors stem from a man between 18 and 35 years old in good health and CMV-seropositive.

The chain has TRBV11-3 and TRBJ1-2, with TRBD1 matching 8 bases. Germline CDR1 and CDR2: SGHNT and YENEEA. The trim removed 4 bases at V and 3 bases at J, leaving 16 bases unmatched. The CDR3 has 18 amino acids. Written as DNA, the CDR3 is TGTGCCAGCAGCTCGCCTTTATTAGGACAGGGTTCAGACTATGGCTACACCTTC. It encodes CASSSPLLGQGSDYGYTF. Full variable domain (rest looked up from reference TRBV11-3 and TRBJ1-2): EAGVVQSPRYKIIEKKQPVAFWCNPISGHNTLYWYLQNLGQGPELLIRYENEEAVDDSQLPKDRFSAERLKGVDSTLKIQPAELGDSAVYLCASSSPLLGQGSDYGYTFGSGTRLTVV.

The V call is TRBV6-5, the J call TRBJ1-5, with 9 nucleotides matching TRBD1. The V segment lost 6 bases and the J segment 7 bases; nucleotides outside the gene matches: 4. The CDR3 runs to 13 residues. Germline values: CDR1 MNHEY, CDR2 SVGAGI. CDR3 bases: TGTGCCAGCAGGGCTGACAGGGGGCAGCCCCAGCATTTT. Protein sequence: CASRADRGQPQHF.

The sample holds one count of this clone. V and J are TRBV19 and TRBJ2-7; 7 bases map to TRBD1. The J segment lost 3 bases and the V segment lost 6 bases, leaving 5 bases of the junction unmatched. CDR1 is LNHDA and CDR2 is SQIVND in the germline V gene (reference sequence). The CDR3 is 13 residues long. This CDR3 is CASRTGPDYEQYF. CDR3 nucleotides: TGTGCCAGTAGGACAGGGCCGGACTACGAGCAGTACTTC. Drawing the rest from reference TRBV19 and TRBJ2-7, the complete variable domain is DGGITQSPKYLFRKEGQNVTLSCEQNLNHDAMYWYRQDPGQGLRLIYYSQIVNDFQKGDIAEGYSVSREKKESFPLTVTSAQKNPTAFYLCASRTGPDYEQYFGPGTRLTVT.

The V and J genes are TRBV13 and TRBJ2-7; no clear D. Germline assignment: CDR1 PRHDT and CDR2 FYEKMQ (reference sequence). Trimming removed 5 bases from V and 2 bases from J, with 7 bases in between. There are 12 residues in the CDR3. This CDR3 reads CASSLNTYEQYF. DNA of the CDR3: TGTGCCAGCAGCCTTAATACCTACGAGCAGTACTTC.

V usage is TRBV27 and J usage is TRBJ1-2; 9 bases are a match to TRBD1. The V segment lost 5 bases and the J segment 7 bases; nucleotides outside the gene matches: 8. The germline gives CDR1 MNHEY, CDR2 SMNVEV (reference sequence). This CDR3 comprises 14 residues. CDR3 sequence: CASSRGTGISGYTF. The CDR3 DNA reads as TGTGCCAGCAGTCGGGGGACAGGGATAAGTGGCTACACCTTC.

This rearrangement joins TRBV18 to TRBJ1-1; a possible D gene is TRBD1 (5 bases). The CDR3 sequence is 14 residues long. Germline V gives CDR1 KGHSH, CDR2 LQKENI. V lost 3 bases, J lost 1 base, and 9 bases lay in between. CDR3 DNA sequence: TGTGCCAGCTCACCCACAGGACAGAACACTGAAGCTTTCTTT. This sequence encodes CASSPTGQNTEAFF.

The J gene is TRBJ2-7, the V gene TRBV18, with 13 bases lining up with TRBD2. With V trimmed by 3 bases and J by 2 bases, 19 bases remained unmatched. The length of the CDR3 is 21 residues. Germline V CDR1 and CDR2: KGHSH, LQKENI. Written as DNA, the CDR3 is TGTGCCAGCTCACCGAAACGGGGTCTCGGGACTAGCGGGGCCCGAACCTACGAGCAGTACTTC. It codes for CASSPKRGLGTSGARTYEQYF.

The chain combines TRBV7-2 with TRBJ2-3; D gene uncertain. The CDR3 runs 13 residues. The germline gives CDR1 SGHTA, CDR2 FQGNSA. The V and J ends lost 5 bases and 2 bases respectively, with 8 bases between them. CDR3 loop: CASSLSFTDTQYF. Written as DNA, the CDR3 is TGTGCCAGCAGCCTTTCCTTCACAGATACGCAGTATTTT.